This T cell receptor beta chain was identified in a study of T-cell memory formation after mild COVID-19. Study-level points and caveats: Unconfirmed was the SARS-CoV-2 specificity of second-wave clones that peaked on day 37. Shrinking CD4+ clones resided mostly in CM and EM, and CD8+ ones in EMRA.

This clonotype turned up a few times. Its antigen is as yet unknown. cDNA libraries for TCR alpha and TCR beta, carrying sample barcodes and UMIs, came from 5'RACE with constant-segment primers. Each CDR3 protein is one row after TCRdb ran MiXCR on the 5' RACE reads. The sample contains 300,000 to 350,000 distinct CDR3 sequences, approximately 19% of which appear only once. With 1 base clipped from V and 5 bases from J, the junction kept 8 bases outside the gene matches. The CDR3 sequence is 15 residues long. Material: PBMCs or a T cell subset sorted from them (not recorded which). V usage is TRBV12-3 or TRBV12-4 and J usage is TRBJ2-7, with TRBD1 identical over 7 bases. This clonotype was sampled from a young man who had mild COVID-19 (a few samples of this study predate the infection). Cell type and time point are not known. The CDR3, as DNA: TGTGCCAGCAGTTTAGACGGGACAGCGTTAAACGAGCAGTACTTC. It encodes CASSLDGTALNEQYF.